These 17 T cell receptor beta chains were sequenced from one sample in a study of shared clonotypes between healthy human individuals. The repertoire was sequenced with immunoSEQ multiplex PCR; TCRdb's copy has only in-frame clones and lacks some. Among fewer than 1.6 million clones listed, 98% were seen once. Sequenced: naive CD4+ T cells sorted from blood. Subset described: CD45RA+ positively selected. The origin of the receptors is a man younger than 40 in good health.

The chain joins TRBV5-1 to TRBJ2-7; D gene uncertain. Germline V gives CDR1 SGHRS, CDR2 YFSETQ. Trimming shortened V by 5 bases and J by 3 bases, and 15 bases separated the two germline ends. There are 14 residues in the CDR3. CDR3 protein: CASSWGSLDYEQYF. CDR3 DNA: TGCGCCAGCAGTTGGGGATCGTTGGACTACGAGCAGTACTTC.

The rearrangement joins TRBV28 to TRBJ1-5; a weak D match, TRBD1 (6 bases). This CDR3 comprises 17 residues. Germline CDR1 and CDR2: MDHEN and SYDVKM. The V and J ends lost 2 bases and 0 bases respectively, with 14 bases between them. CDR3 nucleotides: TGTGCCAGCAGTTTAAGGACAGCTGATTATAGCAATCAGCCCCAGCATTTT. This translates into CASSLRTADYSNQPQHF.

CDR3 coding DNA: TGTGCCAGCAGCTTGGGGGCTTCCGGCGGCACAGATACGCAGTATTTT. Residues: CASSLGASGGTDTQYF. The chain joins TRBV7-6 to TRBJ2-3, with a tentative D call TRBD1 (6 bases). CDR1 is SGHVS and CDR2 is FNYEAQ in the germline V gene. The CDR3 loop spans 16 amino acids. The V gene lost 3 bases and the J gene lost 1 base, with 14 bases spanning the gap. The whole variable domain, filled in from reference TRBV7-6 and TRBJ2-3, reads GAGVSQSPRYKVTKRGQDVALRCDPISGHVSLYWYRQALGQGPEFLTYFNYEAQQDKSGLPNDRFSAERPEGSISTLTIQRTEQRDSAMYRCASSLGASGGTDTQYFGPGTRLTVL.

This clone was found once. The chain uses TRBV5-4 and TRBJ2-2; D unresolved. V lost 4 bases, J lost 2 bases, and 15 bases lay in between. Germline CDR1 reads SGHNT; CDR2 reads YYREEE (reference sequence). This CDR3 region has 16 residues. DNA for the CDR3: TGTGCCAGCAGCCTGGACGGACGGCGAAACACCGGGGAGCTGTTTTTT. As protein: CASSLDGRRNTGELFF. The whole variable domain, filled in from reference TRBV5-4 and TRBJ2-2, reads ETGVTQSPTHLIKTRGQQVTLRCSSQSGHNTVSWYQQALGQGPQFIFQYYREEENGRGNFPPRFSGLQFPNYSSELNVNALELDDSALYLCASSLDGRRNTGELFFGEGSRLTVL.

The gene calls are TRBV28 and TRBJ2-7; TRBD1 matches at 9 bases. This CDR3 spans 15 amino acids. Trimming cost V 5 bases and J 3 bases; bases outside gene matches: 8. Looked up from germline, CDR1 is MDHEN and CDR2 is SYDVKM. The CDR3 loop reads CASSQRTGASYEQYF. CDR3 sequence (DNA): TGTGCCAGCAGTCAACGGACAGGGGCCAGCTACGAGCAGTACTTC.

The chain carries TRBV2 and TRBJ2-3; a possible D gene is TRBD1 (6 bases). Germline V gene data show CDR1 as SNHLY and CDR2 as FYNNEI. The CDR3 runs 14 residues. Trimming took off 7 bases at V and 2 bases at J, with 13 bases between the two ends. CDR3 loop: CASNWGLITDTQYF. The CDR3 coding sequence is TGTGCCAGCAATTGGGGGCTGATCACAGATACGCAGTATTTT.

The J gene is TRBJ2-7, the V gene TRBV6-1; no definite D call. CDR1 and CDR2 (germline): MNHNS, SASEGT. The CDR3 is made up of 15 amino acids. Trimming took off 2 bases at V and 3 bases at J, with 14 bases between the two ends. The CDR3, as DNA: TGTGCCAGCAGTGAAAGCGCGTGGAGTAGCTACGAGCAGTACTTC. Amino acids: CASSESAWSSYEQYF.

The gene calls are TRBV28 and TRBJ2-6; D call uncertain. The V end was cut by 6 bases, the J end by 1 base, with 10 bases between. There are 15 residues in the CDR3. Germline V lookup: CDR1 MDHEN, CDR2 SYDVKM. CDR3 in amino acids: CASRPIGSGANVLTF. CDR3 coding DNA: TGTGCCAGCAGGCCAATTGGGTCTGGGGCCAACGTCCTGACTTTC.

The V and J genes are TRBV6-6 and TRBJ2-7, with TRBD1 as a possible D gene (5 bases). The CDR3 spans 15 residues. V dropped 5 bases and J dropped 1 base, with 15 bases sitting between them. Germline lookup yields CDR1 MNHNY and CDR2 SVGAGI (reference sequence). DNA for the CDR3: TGTGCCAGCAGTCCTCGACAGACGATTTCCTACGAGCAGTACTTC. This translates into CASSPRQTISYEQYF.

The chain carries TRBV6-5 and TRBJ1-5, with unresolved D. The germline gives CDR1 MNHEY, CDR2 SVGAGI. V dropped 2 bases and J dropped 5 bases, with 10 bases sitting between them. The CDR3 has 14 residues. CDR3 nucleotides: TGTGCCAGCAGTTACATCAGCGCCGATCAGCCCCAGCATTTT. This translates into CASSYISADQPQHF.

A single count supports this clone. CDR3 loop: CASSLVASPAYEQYF. Written as DNA, the CDR3 is TGCGCCAGCAGCTTAGTAGCGTCCCCAGCCTACGAGCAGTACTTC. This sequence joins TRBV5-1 and TRBJ2-7, with a possible D match to TRBD2 (5 bases). CDR1 is SGHRS, CDR2 YFSETQ, per germline. This CDR3 comprises 15 residues. V lost 2 bases and J lost 2, with 14 bases in between. Filled out from reference TRBV5-1 and TRBJ2-7, the complete variable domain reads KAGVTQTPRYLIKTRGQQVTLSCSPISGHRSVSWYQQTPGQGLQFLFEYFSETQRNKGNFPGRFSGRQFSNSRSEMNVSTLELGDSALYLCASSLVASPAYEQYFGPGTRLTVT.

CDR3 region: CASKETLPGEQYF. The CDR3 coding sequence is TGTGCCAGCAAGGAGACCCTTCCGGGGGAGCAGTACTTC. This chain uses TRBV6-5 with TRBJ2-7; TRBD2 might be the D (5 bases). The V end was cut by 7 bases, the J end by 7 bases, with 17 bases between. CDR1 and CDR2 (germline): MNHEY, SVGAGI. CDR3 length: 13 residues.

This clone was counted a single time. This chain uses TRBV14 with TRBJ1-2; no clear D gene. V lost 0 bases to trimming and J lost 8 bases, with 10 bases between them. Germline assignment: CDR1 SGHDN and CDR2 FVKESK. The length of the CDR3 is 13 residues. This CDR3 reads CASSQDVRRGYTF. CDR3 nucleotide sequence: TGTGCCAGCAGCCAAGATGTGAGGAGGGGCTACACCTTC.

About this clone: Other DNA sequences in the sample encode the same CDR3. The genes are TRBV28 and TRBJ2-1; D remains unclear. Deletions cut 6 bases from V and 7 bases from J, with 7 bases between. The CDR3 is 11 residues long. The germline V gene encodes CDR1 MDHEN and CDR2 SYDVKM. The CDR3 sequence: CASSPHNEQFF. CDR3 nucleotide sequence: TGTGCCAGCAGCCCGCATAATGAGCAGTTCTTC.

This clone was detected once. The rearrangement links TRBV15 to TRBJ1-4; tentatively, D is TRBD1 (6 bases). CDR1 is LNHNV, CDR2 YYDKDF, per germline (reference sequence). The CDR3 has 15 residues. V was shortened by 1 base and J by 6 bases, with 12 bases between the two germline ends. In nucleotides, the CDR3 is TGTGCCACCAGCAGAGCAGGGGCGGGGGATGAAAAACTGTTTTTT. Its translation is CATSRAGAGDEKLFF.

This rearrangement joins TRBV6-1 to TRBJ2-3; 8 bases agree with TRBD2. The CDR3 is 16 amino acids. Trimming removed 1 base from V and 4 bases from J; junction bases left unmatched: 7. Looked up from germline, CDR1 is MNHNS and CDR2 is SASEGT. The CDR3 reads CASSEVGGGGSDTQYF. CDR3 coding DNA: TGTGCCAGCAGTGAAGTCGGGGGGGGAGGATCAGATACGCAGTATTTT.

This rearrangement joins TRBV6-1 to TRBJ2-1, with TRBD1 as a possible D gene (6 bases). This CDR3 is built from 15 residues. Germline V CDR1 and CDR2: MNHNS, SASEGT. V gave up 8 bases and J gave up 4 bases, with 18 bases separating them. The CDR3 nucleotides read TGTGCCAGCCCTAGGGGACAACAAATATACAATGAGCAGTTCTTC. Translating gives CASPRGQQIYNEQFF.